These T cell receptor beta chains were read from a single sample in a study of T cells after yellow fever vaccination. In TCRdb, the 5' RACE reads were re-called with MiXCR into one record per CDR3 protein. The sample has hundreds of thousands of distinct CDR3 sequences, around 19% seen once. Sequences were derived from PBMCs, sampled before the yellow fever booster vaccination. These receptors originate from a man between 18 and 29 years old who received the YFV17D yellow fever vaccine. Each CDR3 is given with its conserved first and last residue. D genes are given only for firm matches. Clone size is shown for a subset of rows, as once, few, many or a class of expanded clone.

V gene	D gene	clone size	J gene	CDR3 protein	CDR3 DNA
TRBV20-1	.	few	TRBJ2-3	CSASSVGTDTQYF	TGCAGTGCTAGTTCCGTGGGGACAGATACGCAGTATTTT
TRBV6-5	TRBD2	.	TRBJ2-2	CASSKSPGLGTGELFF	TGTGCCAGCAGTAAATCTCCGGGACTAGGCACCGGGGAGCTGTTTTTT
TRBV6-2/TRBV6-3	TRBD1	.	TRBJ2-1	CASRLQGARNEQFF	TGTGCCAGCAGGCTACAGGGGGCGAGAAATGAGCAGTTCTTC
TRBV6-5	TRBD2	.	TRBJ2-1	CASSPGAGGAYNEQFF	TGTGCCAGCAGCCCCGGGGCCGGGGGGGCCTACAATGAGCAGTTCTTC
TRBV12-3/TRBV12-4	.	many	TRBJ1-2	CASSLGSDQIHTF	TGTGCCAGCAGTTTGGGATCAGACCAGATCCACACCTTC
TRBV2	TRBD1	few	TRBJ1-5	CASRDGQGSGQPQHF	TGTGCCAGCAGAGACGGACAGGGGTCCGGTCAGCCCCAGCATTTT
TRBV29-1	.	.	TRBJ2-3	CSALTGFSTDTQYF	TGCAGCGCCTTAACAGGGTTTAGCACAGATACGCAGTATTTT
TRBV7-2	TRBD2	few	TRBJ2-5	CASSSGLGETQYF	TGTGCCAGCAGCTCGGGACTAGGGGAGACCCAGTACTTC
TRBV5-5	TRBD1	few	TRBJ1-5	CASSPDRASNQPQHF	TGTGCCAGCAGCCCGGACAGGGCTAGCAATCAGCCCCAGCATTTT
TRBV29-1	TRBD2	.	TRBJ2-5	CSVGLASETQYF	TGCAGCGTCGGACTAGCTTCGGAGACCCAGTACTTC
TRBV10-1	TRBD2	.	TRBJ2-3	CASSDAGDTDTQYF	TGCGCCAGCAGTGATGCGGGGGACACAGATACGCAGTATTTT
TRBV5-1	.	few	TRBJ2-5	CASRNNQGTAETQYF	TGCGCCAGCAGAAACAACCAGGGGACGGCAGAGACCCAGTACTTC
TRBV3-1	.	many	TRBJ1-2	CASSQGGEGYTF	TGTGCCAGCAGCCAAGGAGGGGAAGGCTACACCTTC
TRBV20-1	.	.	TRBJ2-3	CSAKDALRADTQYF	TGCAGTGCTAAGGACGCTCTGAGGGCAGATACGCAGTATTTT
TRBV29-1	TRBD1	many	TRBJ2-2	CSVGQATNTGELFF	TGCAGCGTAGGACAGGCGACGAACACCGGGGAGCTGTTTTTT
TRBV5-1	.	medium-sized	TRBJ2-3	CASSLTDTQYF	TGTGCCAGCAGTTTAACAGATACGCAGTATTTT
TRBV5-1	.	.	TRBJ2-5	CASSLETVYQETQYF	TGCGCCAGCAGCTTGGAGACAGTGTACCAAGAGACCCAGTACTTC
TRBV28	.	.	TRBJ2-1	CASSLVSGHVFYNEQFF	TGTGCCAGCAGTTTGGTGTCGGGACATGTGTTTTACAATGAGCAGTTCTTC
TRBV12-3/TRBV12-4	TRBD1	.	TRBJ1-4	CASSPGTGREKLFF	TGTGCCAGCAGCCCCGGGACAGGACGTGAAAAACTGTTTTTT
TRBV14	TRBD1	few	TRBJ2-1	CASSQAYRDRAHNEQFF	TGTGCCAGCAGCCAGGCCTATAGGGACAGGGCCCACAATGAGCAGTTCTTC
TRBV5-1	.	few	TRBJ1-5	CASSLGSGAPQHF	TGCGCCAGCAGCTTGGGATCAGGGGCGCCCCAGCATTTT
TRBV4-2	.	.	TRBJ2-5	CASSERDAQYF	TGTGCCAGCAGCGAAAGGGATGCTCAGTACTTC
TRBV7-2	.	few	TRBJ1-5	CASSLTAVNQPQHF	TGTGCCAGCAGCTTAACAGCCGTCAATCAGCCCCAGCATTTT
TRBV6-1	TRBD2	many	TRBJ2-3	CASSVRGADADTQYF	TGTGCCAGCAGTGTGCGGGGGGCGGATGCAGATACGCAGTATTTT
TRBV29-1	.	.	TRBJ2-1	CSVNGGSNSYNEQFF	TGCAGCGTTAACGGGGGCTCAAACTCCTACAATGAGCAGTTCTTC
TRBV15	.	.	TRBJ2-4	CATSRSGRGKNIQYF	TGTGCCACCAGCAGGTCCGGCAGGGGCAAAAACATTCAGTACTTC